This T cell receptor beta chain was recorded in a study of T-cell reconstitution after alpha-beta-depleted transplantation in children (dated by TCRdb to 2016 to 2017). General notes on the study: T-cell immune reconstitution after TCRalphabeta/CD19-depleted allogeneic hematopoietic cell transplantation in children was quantitatively tracked in the study by means of TCR repertoire profiling.

On this clonotype: Its specific antigen is unknown. Base qualities are not provided; no much larger clone lies one nucleotide away.

Sequences SQVTM (CDR1) and ANQGSEA (CDR2) are obtained from the germline V gene. The V end gives up 4 bases and the J end 1 base, leaving 5 bases in the junction not matched to a gene. The CDR3 sequence holds 14 residues, the cysteine and phenylalanine included. Kept here is only the CDR3 DNA, which spans 42 bases and is read in frame from base 1. The method behind the library was PCR. The sequencer listed for this sample is Illumina HiSeq 2500. To normalize quantification of the TCRbeta repertoire, the TCR libraries were built with molecular barcoding that relied on unique molecular identifiers. TCRdb cleaned the public reads at Q25 with fastp, built clones with MiXCR and kept in-frame beta chains. Every entry covers one CDR3 protein and lists the most common genes and DNA from its rows. This sample comprises approximately 510,000 distinct CDR3 sequences, around 17% of them detected only once. Together, the top ten hold approximately 3% of the sample.

Recombination connected TRBV29-1 to TRBJ1-1; 8 central nucleotides agree with TRBD1. Material: PBMCs from the stem cell graft donor, obtained from the stem cell graft. This receptor was taken from a human donor who donated a stem cell graft to a child with acute lymphoblastic leukemia. The sequenced DNA: TGCAGCGTTGTTGTCAGGGGGCGGAACACTGAAGCTTTCTTT. The resulting protein is CSVVVRGRNTEAFF.